The next 23 T cell receptor beta chains were all read from a single sample in a study of graft-versus-host responses after intestinal transplantation. The protocol was immunoSEQ multiplex PCR, while the TCRdb copy is restricted to in-frame clones and leaves out a portion. This sample has some 16,000 clones, with 75% to 90% found just once. The material was PBMCs, obtained approximately 3.5 months after intestinal transplant. All receptors derive from a human patient who received an intestinal transplant, so some T cells may come from the graft donor.

This clone was found once. The chain couples TRBV9 to TRBJ2-7; D is possibly TRBD1 or TRBD2 (6 bases each). This CDR3 is built from 19 residues. V dropped 0 bases and J dropped 1 base, with 23 bases sitting between them. Germline V gene lookup returns CDR1 SGDLS and CDR2 YYNGEE. This CDR3 reads CASSVGSNGQQGLSYEQYF. The CDR3 DNA reads TGTGCCAGCAGCGTAGGTTCCAATGGCCAACAGGGACTGTCCTACGAGCAGTACTTC.

This clone was counted between two and nine times. Its ends do not fully match the called genes, so a read error is possible. V and J are TRBV2 and TRBJ2-3; TRBD1 agrees at 11 bases. The V gene's germline CDR1 is SNHLY and CDR2 FYNNEI. CDR3 size: 18 residues. This CDR3 reads CASNEGSGQGAFTDTQYF. The CDR3 DNA is TGTGCCAGCAATGAAGGATCTGGACAGGGGGCTTTTACAGATACGCAGTATTTT.

This sequence joins TRBV15 and TRBJ2-1, with D hard to call. Per the germline V gene, CDR1 is LNHNV and CDR2 is YYDKDF (reference sequence). V lost 9 bases, J lost 6 bases, and 15 bases lay in between. The CDR3 is 13 residues long. The DNA of the CDR3 is TGTGCCACTCTACATCTAGTAAGCAATGAGCAGTTCTTC. It specifies CATLHLVSNEQFF.

In this sample, this clone turned up a few times. V usage is TRBV18 and J usage is TRBJ2-1; 10 nucleotides align to TRBD2. V lost 1 base and J lost 5; bases outside the gene matches: 5. CDR1 KGHSH and CDR2 LQKENI come from the germline V gene. There are 16 residues in the CDR3. The CDR3 region has the DNA TGTGCCAGCTCACCACAACGACTAGCGGGCAACAATGAGCAGTTCTTC. Amino acids: CASSPQRLAGNNEQFF.

The V call is TRBV6-6, the J call TRBJ1-1; D is uncertain. The CDR3 contains 11 residues. From germline, CDR1 is MNHNY and CDR2 SVGAGI (reference sequence). V lost 6 bases and J lost 2, with 4 bases in between. The CDR3 loop reads CASRDNTEAFF. CDR3 sequence (DNA): TGTGCCAGCAGGGACAACACTGAAGCTTTCTTT.

In regard to this clone: The junction and the germline gene differ at one end; a read error may be behind it. The chain has TRBV6-1 and TRBJ2-2, with D possibly being TRBD1 or TRBD2 (5 bases each). Germline values: CDR1 MNHNS, CDR2 SASEGT. The CDR3 spans 15 residues. The DNA for the CDR3 is TGTGTCAGCAGTGAAGCGAATGGGGGAACCGGGGAGCTGTTTTTT. This gives the protein CVSSEANGGTGELFF.

Here the CDR3 reads CASSYVRGATYEQYF. CDR3 coding DNA: TGTGCCAGCAGTTACGTCCGGGGGGCTACCTACGAGCAGTACTTC. The chain joins TRBV6-5 to TRBJ2-7; possibly TRBD2 for D (7 bases). The CDR3 extends over 15 amino acids. Deletions cut 2 bases from V and 2 bases from J, with 13 bases between. Germline-derived CDR1 and CDR2 are MNHEY and SVGAGI.

This clone was detected only a few times. The J gene is TRBJ1-2, the V gene TRBV6-1, with TRBD1 as a possible D gene (5 bases). Trimming removed 5 bases at V and 4 bases at J, with 11 bases between. CDR3 length equals 13 residues. The germline V gene has CDR1 MNHNS and CDR2 SASEGT. CDR3 amino acids: CASSWSQAYGYTF. CDR3 DNA: TGTGCCAGCAGTTGGTCACAGGCCTATGGCTACACCTTC.

The rearrangement joins TRBV15 to TRBJ2-3, with TRBD1 matching 10 bases. The CDR3 contains 15 residues. With 0 bases clipped from V and 4 bases from J, the junction kept 1 base outside the gene matches. The germline V gene has CDR1 LNHNV and CDR2 YYDKDF (reference sequence). The CDR3, as DNA: TGTGCCACCAGCAGAGATGGACAGGGGGCAGATACGCAGTATTTT. It translates to CATSRDGQGADTQYF.

The chain is built from TRBV7-3 and TRBJ2-3; a possible D gene is TRBD1 (5 bases). Between the trimmed V and J ends, which lost 2 bases and 3 bases, there was a span of 12 bases. The germline CDR1 and CDR2 sequences are SGHTA and FQGTGA. This CDR3 is built from 15 residues. This CDR3 is CASSLGRDFTDTQYF. CDR3 DNA sequence: TGTGCCAGCAGCTTAGGCAGGGATTTTACAGATACGCAGTATTTT. Together with reference TRBV7-3 and TRBJ2-3, the CDR3 gives the full variable domain: GAGVSQTPSNKVTEKGKYVELRCDPISGHTALYWYRQSLGQGPEFLIYFQGTGAADDSGLPNDRFFAVRPEGSVSTLKIQRTERGDSAVYLCASSLGRDFTDTQYFGPGTRLTVL.

V gene TRBV5-1 combines with J gene TRBJ1-1; D gene unclear. The CDR3 runs 13 residues. Trimming left V 6 bases short and J 1 base short, with 10 bases between. Germline V gene lookup returns CDR1 SGHRS and CDR2 YFSETQ. CDR3 amino acids: CASIGDENTEAFF. CDR3 bases: TGCGCCAGCATCGGGGATGAGAACACTGAAGCTTTCTTT. Using reference TRBV5-1 and TRBJ1-1 for the parts outside the CDR3, the full variable domain is KAGVTQTPRYLIKTRGQQVTLSCSPISGHRSVSWYQQTPGQGLQFLFEYFSETQRNKGNFPGRFSGRQFSNSRSEMNVSTLELGDSALYLCASIGDENTEAFFGQGTRLTVV.

This clone was counted a few times. The chain employs TRBV19 and TRBJ1-5, with TRBD1 as a possible D gene (5 bases). Deletions cut 5 bases from V and 2 bases from J, with 13 bases between. The CDR3 runs to 15 residues. Germline CDR1 is LNHDA and CDR2 is SQIVND (reference sequence). The chain's CDR3 is CASSSGGGRNQPQHF. DNA of the CDR3: TGTGCCAGTAGTTCTGGGGGGGGTCGCAATCAGCCCCAGCATTTT.

The DNA for the CDR3 is TGTGCCAGCAGCTTGAGACTAGCGGGAGAGACCCAGTACTTC. This gives the protein CASSLRLAGETQYF. The genes are TRBV7-9 and TRBJ2-5; 10 bases match TRBD2. This CDR3 is built from 14 residues. The J segment lost 4 bases and the V segment lost 3 bases, leaving 2 bases of the junction unmatched. CDR1 SEHNR and CDR2 FQNEAQ come from the germline V gene (reference sequence).

The rearrangement links TRBV7-9 to TRBJ1-1; unclear D gene. This CDR3 contains 14 residues. In germline, CDR1 is SEHNR, CDR2 FQNEAQ (reference sequence). V shed 5 bases and J shed 0 bases, with 10 bases lying between them. The CDR3 reads CASSPHSLNTEAFF. The CDR3 DNA follows: TGTGCCAGCAGCCCGCACAGCTTGAACACTGAAGCTTTCTTT.

V gene TRBV7-9 combines with J gene TRBJ2-3; 9 nucleotides line up with TRBD2. With V trimmed by 5 bases and J by 1 base, 7 bases remained unmatched. This CDR3 comprises 16 residues. CDR1 and CDR2 (germline): SEHNR, FQNEAQ (reference sequence). DNA for the CDR3: TGTGCCAGCAGCAAAGTAGCGGGAGTGGGCACAGATACGCAGTATTTT. Its translation is CASSKVAGVGTDTQYF.

The chain joins TRBV4-2 to TRBJ2-1, with TRBD2 identical over 10 bases. Germline CDR1 and CDR2: LGHNA and YNFKEQ. The CDR3 covers 22 residues. The V segment lost 4 bases and the J segment 0 bases; nucleotides outside the gene matches: 21. CDR3 region: CASSPLWLGLAGVRSSYNEQFF. As DNA, the CDR3 is TGTGCCAGCAGCCCCCTGTGGTTAGGGCTAGCGGGGGTCCGGAGCTCCTACAATGAGCAGTTCTTC.

The rearrangement joins TRBV4-3 to TRBJ1-1; a possible D gene is TRBD1 (5 bases). V shed 0 bases and J shed 4 bases, with 15 bases lying between them. The CDR3 has 16 amino acids. The germline V gene has CDR1 LGHNA and CDR2 YSLEER. CDR3 DNA sequence: TGCGCCAGCAGCCAAGATCCTGGGGCAGGACCCACTGAAGCTTTCTTT. It is translated as CASSQDPGAGPTEAFF.

The chain is built from TRBV28 and TRBJ2-7; TRBD1 matches at 7 bases. The J segment lost 2 bases and the V segment lost 4 bases, leaving 2 bases of the junction unmatched. The germline V gene encodes CDR1 MDHEN and CDR2 SYDVKM. The CDR3 sequence is 13 residues long. CDR3 nucleotide sequence: TGTGCCAGCAGTTCCACAGGGGCCTACGAGCAGTACTTC. Its protein is CASSSTGAYEQYF.

The rearrangement links TRBV28 to TRBJ2-1, with D hard to call. Between the trimmed V and J ends, which lost 3 bases and 9 bases, there was a span of 6 bases. The CDR3 covers 11 residues. Germline V CDR1 and CDR2: MDHEN, SYDVKM. The CDR3 bases are TGTGCCAGCAGTTTGGGAAGTGAGCAGTTCTTC. Encoded protein: CASSLGSEQFF.

V is TRBV28 and J is TRBJ2-1; TRBD1 matches at 7 bases. After removal of 8 bases from V and 5 bases from J, the junction contained 6 bases not matched to a gene. The CDR3 extends over 13 amino acids. From germline, CDR1 is MDHEN and CDR2 SYDVKM. The DNA of the CDR3 is TGTGCCAGCTCCCTTGGGACAGACAATGAGCAGTTCTTC. It specifies CASSLGTDNEQFF.

J is TRBJ1-2 and V is TRBV6-6, with a possible D match to TRBD1 (6 bases). V was clipped by 2 bases and J by 4 bases, with 17 bases between them. Looked up from germline, CDR1 is MNHNY and CDR2 is SVGAGI (reference sequence). The CDR3 runs 16 residues. CDR3 protein: CASSYVPEGETYGYTF. Written as DNA, the CDR3 is TGTGCCAGCAGTTACGTCCCCGAGGGGGAGACCTATGGCTACACCTTC.

CDR3 nucleotide sequence: TGCAGCGTTGGTTCTCCCCACACAGATACGCAGTATTTT. Translating gives CSVGSPHTDTQYF. This chain connects TRBV29-1 to TRBJ2-3; D gene uncertain. Germline V gene data show CDR1 as SQVTM and CDR2 as ANQGSEA. The V gene lost 4 bases and the J gene lost 2 bases, with 10 bases spanning the gap. This CDR3 has 13 residues.

The V and J genes are TRBV29-1 and TRBJ1-4, with 7 bases fitting TRBD1. Trimming at V came to 6 bases and at J to 2 bases, leaving 6 bases not matched to a gene. This CDR3 is 14 amino acids long. Germline V lookup: CDR1 SQVTM, CDR2 ANQGSEA. Here the CDR3 reads CSVTRGGTNEKLFF. Here the CDR3 DNA reads TGCAGCGTAACCAGGGGGGGCACTAATGAAAAACTGTTTTTT.